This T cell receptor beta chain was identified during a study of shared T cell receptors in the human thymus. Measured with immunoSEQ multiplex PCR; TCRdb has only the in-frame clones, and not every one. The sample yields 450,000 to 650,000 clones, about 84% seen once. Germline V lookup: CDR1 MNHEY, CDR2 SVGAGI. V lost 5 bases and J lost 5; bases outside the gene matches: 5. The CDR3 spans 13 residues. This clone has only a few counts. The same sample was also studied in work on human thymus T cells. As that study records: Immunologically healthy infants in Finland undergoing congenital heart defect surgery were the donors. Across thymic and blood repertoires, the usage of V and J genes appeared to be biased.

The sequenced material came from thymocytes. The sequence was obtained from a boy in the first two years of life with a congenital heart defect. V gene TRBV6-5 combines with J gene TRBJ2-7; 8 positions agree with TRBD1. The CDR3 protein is CASSPDRAHEQYF. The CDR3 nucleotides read TGTGCCAGCAGTCCGGACAGGGCCCACGAGCAGTACTTC.